The 31 T cell receptor beta chains listed next were all sequenced from one sample in a study of blood T cell repertoires in COVID-19 (TCRdb year 2020). Library construction relied on the immunoSEQ multiplex PCR assay. Not all clones reach the TCRdb copy of this immuneACCESS table, which keeps in-frame sequences only. Checked studies attribute under half of the gap to unresolved V genes and leave the rest unexplained. This sample has some 500,000 clones in its table, and 85% to 90% of those were observed once. The ten top clones hold about 8.2% of the sample. The specimen sequenced was peripheral blood. These receptors were collected from a woman between 45 and 60 years old with COVID-19, enrolled during active disease.

The CDR3 region has the DNA TGTGCTAGTGGTCCGGCAGCGGGGGATGAGACCCAGTACTTC. The encoded protein is CASGPAAGDETQYF. The rearrangement uses TRBV12-5 and TRBJ2-5; 8 bases match TRBD2. With 5 bases clipped from V and 5 bases from J, the junction kept 7 bases outside the gene matches. This CDR3 is 14 amino acids long. CDR1 is LGHNT, CDR2 FRNRAP, per germline.

This clone was counted only a few times. Here the CDR3 reads CASSQELVNTEAFF. The CDR3 DNA reads as TGCGCCAGCAGCCAAGAACTGGTCAACACTGAAGCTTTCTTT. The chain recombines TRBV4-1 with TRBJ1-1; D uncertain. Trimming removed 0 bases at V and 2 bases at J, with 7 bases between. This CDR3 has 14 amino acids. Germline assignment: CDR1 MGHRA and CDR2 YSYEKL.

The rearrangement uses TRBV6-2 or TRBV6-3 and TRBJ1-1, with a tentative D call TRBD1 (6 bases). CDR1 and CDR2 (germline): MNHEY, SVGEGT. V was cut by 3 bases and J by 11 bases, with 13 bases left in between. This CDR3 comprises 12 residues. This CDR3 is CASSYEGVTAFF. CDR3 coding DNA: TGTGCCAGCAGTTATGAGGGGGTTACGGCTTTCTTT.

The V call is TRBV1, the J call TRBJ1-2; the table's D gene call, TRBD1, was not cross checked with the DNA. TRBV1 is deemed a pseudogene. There are 13 residues in the CDR3. CDR3 nucleotides: TGCACCAGCACGACCAGGGTGGTAGATGGCTACACCTTC. It yields the protein CTSTTRVVDGYTF.

This chain connects TRBV9 to TRBJ2-3; 10 bases are a match to TRBD2. This CDR3 spans 18 amino acids. From germline, CDR1 is SGDLS and CDR2 YYNGEE. Losses at the gene ends were 3 bases for V and 2 bases for J; bases not matched to a gene: 12. Here the CDR3 reads CASSGSGGAGYNTDTQYF. The DNA of the CDR3 is TGTGCCAGCAGCGGAAGCGGGGGGGCCGGGTATAACACAGATACGCAGTATTTT.

This clone was recorded a few times. V usage is TRBV11-3 and J usage is TRBJ2-2; 7 bases line up with TRBD1. The CDR3 is made up of 13 amino acids. CDR1 and CDR2 from the germline V gene are SGHNT and YENEEA. V lost 5 bases and J lost 6; bases outside the gene matches: 3. The CDR3 is CASSRTGAGELFF. The CDR3 nucleotides are TGTGCCAGCAGCCGTACAGGGGCCGGGGAGCTGTTTTTT.

The rearrangement joins TRBV5-1 to TRBJ2-5, with D possibly TRBD2 on 6 matching bases. V shed 7 bases and J shed 1 base, with 17 bases lying between them. This CDR3 has 15 amino acids. The germline V gene encodes CDR1 SGHRS and CDR2 YFSETQ. CDR3 nucleotide sequence: TGCGCCAGCCGCTCCGGAGGGGCAGTCCAAGAGACCCAGTACTTC. Residues: CASRSGGAVQETQYF.

The CDR3 bases are TGCAGCGTTCTTGGGGACAGACTTAACTATGGCTACACCTTC. Translated: CSVLGDRLNYGYTF. The rearrangement links TRBV29-1 to TRBJ1-2; 7 nucleotides match TRBD1. The CDR3 runs 14 residues. CDR1 is SQVTM, CDR2 ANQGSEA, per germline. V trimming: 5 bases; J trimming: 1 base; junction bases outside the gene matches: 7.

This clone appeared a few times. This chain joins TRBV6-5 and TRBJ2-1; 7 nucleotides match TRBD2. V gave up 6 bases and J gave up 10 bases; unmatched junction bases: 12. From germline, CDR1 is MNHEY and CDR2 SVGAGI. This CDR3 is built from 14 residues. CDR3 in amino acids: CASSRTRKWEEQFF. In nucleotides, the CDR3 is TGTGCCAGCAGCCGGACTAGGAAGTGGGAAGAGCAGTTCTTC.

The chain joins TRBV2 to TRBJ2-7; D possibly corresponds to TRBD2 (5 bases). V was cut by 7 bases and J by 7 bases, with 23 bases left in between. This CDR3 is 15 amino acids long. Germline loops: CDR1 SNHLY, CDR2 FYNNEI. The CDR3 bases are TGTGCCAGCACCCCTCCCCGACTGGGAAGGAGGGAGCAGTACTTC. This encodes CASTPPRLGRREQYF.

This clone came up a few times. CDR3: CAWRGGGDTQYF. CDR3 coding DNA: TGTGCCTGGAGGGGAGGAGGAGATACGCAGTATTTT. V is TRBV30 and J is TRBJ2-3; a possible D gene is TRBD2 (6 bases). The germline V and J ends were trimmed by 3 bases and 5 bases, with 9 bases remaining between them. This CDR3 spans 12 amino acids. The germline CDR1 and CDR2 sequences are GTSNPN and SVGIG (reference sequence).

The chain combines TRBV5-5 with TRBJ1-4; the D is unclear. The CDR3 loop spans 14 amino acids. V was shortened by 7 bases and J by 2 bases, with 12 bases between the two germline ends. Germline V CDR1 and CDR2: SGHKS, YYEKEE (reference sequence). CDR3 DNA: TGTGCCAGCCTTCGGGAAGCGACTAATGAAAAACTGTTTTTT. Amino acids: CASLREATNEKLFF.

V and J are TRBV7-9 and TRBJ1-1, with 8 bases lining up with TRBD1. J gave up 1 base and V 1 base, and 5 bases lay outside the gene matches. This CDR3 has 16 amino acids. Germline V gene lookup returns CDR1 SEHNR and CDR2 FQNEAQ (reference sequence). CDR3: CASSLDWDRPNTEAFF. In DNA, the CDR3 is TGTGCCAGCAGCTTAGATTGGGACAGGCCGAACACTGAAGCTTTCTTT.

The chain recombines TRBV6-1 with TRBJ2-7; a possible D gene is TRBD1 (6 bases). Trimming shortened V by 2 bases and J by 1 base, and 18 bases separated the two germline ends. In germline, CDR1 is MNHNS, CDR2 SASEGT. The CDR3 contains 17 residues. The CDR3 reads CASSESGNRALSYEQYF. DNA for the CDR3: TGTGCCAGCAGTGAATCAGGAAACAGGGCCTTATCCTACGAGCAGTACTTC.

Note on this clone: The same CDR3 is also encoded by other DNA sequences in this sample. The chain employs TRBV12-3 or TRBV12-4 and TRBJ2-3; unclear D gene. Deletions cut 3 bases from V and 0 bases from J, with 4 bases between. The CDR3 loop spans 13 amino acids. This CDR3 reads CASSFGSTDTQYF. The CDR3 nucleotides are TGTGCCAGCAGTTTCGGGAGCACAGATACGCAGTATTTT.

The J gene is TRBJ1-2, the V gene TRBV11-2; D uncertain. The CDR3 runs to 12 residues. Germline CDR1 reads SGHAT; CDR2 reads FQNNGV. V shed 4 bases and J shed 8 bases, with 11 bases lying between them. CDR3 DNA: TGTGCCAGCAGCTCCCAGGCGGGGGGCTACACCTTC. It encodes CASSSQAGGYTF.

The chain recombines TRBV18 with TRBJ1-4, with 10 bases aligning to TRBD1. The CDR3 runs 15 residues. Germline CDR1 KGHSH, CDR2 LQKENI. The V and J ends lost 5 bases and 10 bases, in that order; junction bases with no gene match: 10. This CDR3 reads CASSSQRDRGGKLFF. In DNA, the CDR3 is TGTGCCAGCTCATCTCAGAGGGACAGGGGTGGAAAACTGTTTTTT.

The V and J genes are TRBV18 and TRBJ1-2; 7 positions agree with TRBD1. This CDR3 has 15 amino acids. Trimming took 0 bases from V and 2 from J; bases not matched to a gene: 3. Germline values: CDR1 KGHSH, CDR2 LQKENI. DNA for the CDR3: TGTGCCAGCTCACCACCGACAGGGTCCAACTATGGCTACACCTTC. Its translation is CASSPPTGSNYGYTF. Drawing the rest from reference TRBV18 and TRBJ1-2, the complete variable domain is NAGVMQNPRHLVRRRGQEARLRCSPMKGHSHVYWYRQLPEEGLKFMVYLQKENIIDESGMPKERFSAEFPKEGPSILRIQQVVRGDSAAYFCASSPPTGSNYGYTFGSGTRLTVV.

The chain has TRBV3-1 (or the pseudogene TRBV3-2) and TRBJ2-3, with D perhaps matching TRBD2 (7 bases). CDR3 length: 14 amino acids. V was cut by 1 base and J by 8 bases, with 13 bases left in between. Germline-derived CDR1 and CDR2 are LGHDT and YNNKEL (reference sequence). CDR3 in amino acids: CASSQVGGAATQYF. The DNA for the CDR3 is TGTGCCAGCAGCCAAGTAGGGGGGGCGGCTACGCAGTATTTT.

The chain combines TRBV30 with TRBJ1-2; 11 bases map to TRBD1. The length of the CDR3 is 15 residues. J gave up 7 bases and V 5 bases, and 12 bases lay outside the gene matches. Germline V gives CDR1 GTSNPN, CDR2 SVGIG (reference sequence). The CDR3 is CAWVDRGRRASGYTF. The CDR3 DNA follows: TGTGCCTGGGTGGACAGGGGGCGCCGAGCAAGTGGCTACACCTTC. The whole variable domain, remainder taken from reference TRBV30 and TRBJ1-2, is SQTIHQWPATLVQPVGSPLSLECTVEGTSNPNLYWYRQAAGRGLQLLFYSVGIGQISSEVPQNLSASRPQDRQFILSSKKLLLSDSGFYLCAWVDRGRRASGYTFGSGTRLTVV.

DNA for the CDR3: TGTGCCAGCAGGGAGGGGGGGCGAGCGGGACAGGGTGTTATTGGCAATCAGCCCCAGCATTTT. Translation: CASREGGRAGQGVIGNQPQHF. The V call is TRBV2, the J call TRBJ1-5, with 9 bases aligning to TRBD1. Trimming cost V 6 bases and J 2 bases; bases outside gene matches: 23. Germline CDR1 SNHLY, CDR2 FYNNEI. The CDR3 has 21 residues.

V usage is TRBV5-1 and J usage is TRBJ2-5; the match to TRBD1 covers 8 bases. CDR3 size: 14 residues. V trimming: 0 bases; J trimming: 5 bases; junction bases outside the gene matches: 3. Germline V gene sequence: CDR1 SGHRS, CDR2 YFSETQ. For the CDR3, the DNA is TGCGCCAGCAGCTTGGGGGGACAGGTGGAGACCCAGTACTTC. Translation: CASSLGGQVETQYF.

V usage is TRBV5-1 and J usage is TRBJ2-5; D gene unclear. The CDR3 sequence is 13 residues long. Germline CDR1 reads SGHRS; CDR2 reads YFSETQ. V lost 0 bases to trimming and J lost 3 bases, with 6 bases between them. CDR3 DNA: TGCGCCAGCAGCTTGGCCAGAAAAGAGACCCAGTACTTC. It yields the protein CASSLARKETQYF.

V gene TRBV12-3 or TRBV12-4 combines with J gene TRBJ1-2; no clear D gene. The CDR3 spans 13 residues. The V gene lost 6 bases and the J gene lost 0 bases, with 8 bases spanning the gap. CDR3 in amino acids: CASSYLANYGYTF. The CDR3 nucleotides are TGTGCCAGCAGCTACTTAGCTAACTATGGCTACACCTTC.

The rearrangement links TRBV2 to TRBJ1-4, with a possible D match to TRBD1 (6 bases). The germline V gene has CDR1 SNHLY and CDR2 FYNNEI. V was pared by 4 bases and J by 8 bases, with 14 bases between. CDR3 size: 14 residues. The CDR3, as DNA: TGTGCCAGCAGTGGGGGGCAGGGCAAAGAAAAACTGTTTTTT. Translating it yields CASSGGQGKEKLFF.

V is TRBV13 and J is TRBJ2-7; 11 nucleotides align to TRBD2. V shed 3 bases, J shed 6 bases, and the junction held 10 bases outside the gene matches. CDR3 length: 16 amino acids. Germline CDR1 PRHDT, CDR2 FYEKMQ (reference sequence). The CDR3 loop is CASSFVGDSGGAEQYF. The CDR3 bases are TGTGCCAGCAGCTTTGTCGGCGATAGCGGGGGGGCCGAGCAGTACTTC.

The chain couples TRBV11-2 to TRBJ1-1; a weak D match, TRBD1 (5 bases). Germline V gives CDR1 SGHAT, CDR2 FQNNGV. The CDR3 is 13 amino acids. Trimming took 4 bases from V and 11 from J, leaving 17 bases between them. CDR3 coding DNA: TGTGCCAGCAGCTCAGGGTTAGGACAAATGGCTTTCTTT. Residues: CASSSGLGQMAFF.

The chain recombines TRBV4-2 with TRBJ2-1; the D gene is possibly TRBD2 (6 bases). Germline-derived CDR1 and CDR2 are LGHNA and YNFKEQ. Trimming removed 4 bases at V and 1 base at J, with 8 bases between. This CDR3 contains 14 residues. CDR3 loop: CASSRDSSYNEQFF. Written as DNA, the CDR3 is TGTGCCAGCAGCCGGGACTCTTCCTACAATGAGCAGTTCTTC.

V usage is TRBV6-5 and J usage is TRBJ2-7, with D tentatively TRBD2 (7 bases). Between the trimmed V and J ends, which lost 6 bases and 2 bases, there was a span of 17 bases. This CDR3 is 15 amino acids long. CDR1 is MNHEY, CDR2 SVGAGI, per germline. CDR3 sequence (DNA): TGTGCCAGCAGGCAGCAGAGGGGGGGAGCCTACGAGCAGTACTTC. Amino acids: CASRQQRGGAYEQYF.

J is TRBJ2-1 and V is TRBV16; D is unresolved. There are 14 residues in the CDR3. Trimming cost V 0 bases and J 8 bases, with 11 bases left between them. The V gene's germline CDR1 is KGHSY and CDR2 FQNENV. CDR3: CASSQSPSGHEQFF. The CDR3, as DNA: TGTGCCAGCAGCCAATCGCCCTCTGGGCATGAGCAGTTCTTC.

Only one count was recorded for this clone. This chain links TRBV4-1 with TRBJ2-3; 9 bases map to TRBD2. The CDR3 totals 17 residues. Germline-derived CDR1 and CDR2 are MGHRA and YSYEKL. The ends lost 0 bases at V and 5 bases at J; junction bases unmatched: 9. The CDR3 sequence is CASSQDTAGGPLDTQYF. CDR3 sequence (DNA): TGCGCCAGCAGCCAAGATACCGCGGGGGGGCCTCTAGATACGCAGTATTTT.